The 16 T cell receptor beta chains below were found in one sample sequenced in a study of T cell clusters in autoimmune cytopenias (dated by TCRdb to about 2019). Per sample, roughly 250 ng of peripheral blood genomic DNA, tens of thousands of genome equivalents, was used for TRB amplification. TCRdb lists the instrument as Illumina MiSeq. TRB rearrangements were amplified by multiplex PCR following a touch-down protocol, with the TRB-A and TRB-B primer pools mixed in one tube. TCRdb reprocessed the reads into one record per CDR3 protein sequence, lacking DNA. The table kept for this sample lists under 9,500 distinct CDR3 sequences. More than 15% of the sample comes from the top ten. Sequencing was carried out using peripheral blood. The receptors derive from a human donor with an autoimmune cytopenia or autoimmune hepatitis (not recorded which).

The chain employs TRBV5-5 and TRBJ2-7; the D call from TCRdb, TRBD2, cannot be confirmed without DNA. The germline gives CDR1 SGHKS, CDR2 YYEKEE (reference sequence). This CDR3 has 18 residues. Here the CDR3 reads CASSLLILAGGRQGEQYF.

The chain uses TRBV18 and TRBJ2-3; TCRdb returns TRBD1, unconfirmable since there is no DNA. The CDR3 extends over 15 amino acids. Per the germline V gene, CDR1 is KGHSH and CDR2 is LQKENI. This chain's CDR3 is CASSRETPGTDTQYF.

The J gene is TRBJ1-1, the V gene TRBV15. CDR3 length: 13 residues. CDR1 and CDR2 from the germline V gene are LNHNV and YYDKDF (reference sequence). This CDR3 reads CATSQGLNTEAFF. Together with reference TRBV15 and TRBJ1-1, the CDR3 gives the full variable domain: DAMVIQNPRYQVTQFGKPVTLSCSQTLNHNVMYWYQQKSSQAPKLLFHYYDKDFNNEADTPDNFQSRRPNTSFCFLDIRSPGLGDTAMYLCATSQGLNTEAFFGQGTRLTVV.

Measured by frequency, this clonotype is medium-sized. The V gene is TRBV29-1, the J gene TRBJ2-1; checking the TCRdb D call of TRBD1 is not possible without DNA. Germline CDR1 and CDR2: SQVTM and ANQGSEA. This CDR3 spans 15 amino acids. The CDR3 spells CSVAQQQGGINEQFF.

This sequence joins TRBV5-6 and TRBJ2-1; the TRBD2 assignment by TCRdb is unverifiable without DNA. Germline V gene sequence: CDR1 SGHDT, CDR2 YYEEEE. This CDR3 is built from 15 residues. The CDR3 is CASSSSGTSYNEQFF.

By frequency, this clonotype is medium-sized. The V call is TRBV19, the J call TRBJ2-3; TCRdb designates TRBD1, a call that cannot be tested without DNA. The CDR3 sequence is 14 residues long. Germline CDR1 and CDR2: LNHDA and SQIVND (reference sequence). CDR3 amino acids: CASSDRLFTDTQYF.

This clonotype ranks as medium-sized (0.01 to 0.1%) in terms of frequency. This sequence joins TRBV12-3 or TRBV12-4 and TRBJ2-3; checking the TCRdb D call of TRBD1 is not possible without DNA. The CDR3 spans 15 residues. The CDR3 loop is CASSFGGGGTDTQYF.

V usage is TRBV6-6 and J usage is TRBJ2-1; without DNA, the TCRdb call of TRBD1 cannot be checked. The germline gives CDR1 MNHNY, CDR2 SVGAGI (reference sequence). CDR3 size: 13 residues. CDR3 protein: CASSLLGGNEQFF.

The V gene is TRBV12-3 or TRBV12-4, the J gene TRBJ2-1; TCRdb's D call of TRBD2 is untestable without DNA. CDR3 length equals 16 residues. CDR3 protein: CASSLRREGSYNEQFF.

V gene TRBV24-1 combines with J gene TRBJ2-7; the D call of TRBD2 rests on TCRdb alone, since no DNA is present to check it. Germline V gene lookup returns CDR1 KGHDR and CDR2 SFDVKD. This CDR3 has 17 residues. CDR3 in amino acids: CATSDPDSEGGMDEQYF.

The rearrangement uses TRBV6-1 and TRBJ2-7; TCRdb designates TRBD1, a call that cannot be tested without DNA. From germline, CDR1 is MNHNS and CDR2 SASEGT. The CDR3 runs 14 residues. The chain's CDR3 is CASSVDRGRYEQYF.

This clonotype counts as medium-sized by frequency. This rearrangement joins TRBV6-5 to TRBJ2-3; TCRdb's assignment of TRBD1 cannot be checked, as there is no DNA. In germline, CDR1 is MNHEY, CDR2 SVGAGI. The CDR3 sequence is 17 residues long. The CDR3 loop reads CASRNRWGGAGTDTQYF.

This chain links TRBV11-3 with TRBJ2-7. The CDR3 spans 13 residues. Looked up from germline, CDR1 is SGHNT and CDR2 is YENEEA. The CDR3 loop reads CTSSLGASYEQYF.

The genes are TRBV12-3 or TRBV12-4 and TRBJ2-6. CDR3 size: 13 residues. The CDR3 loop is CASRGWGANVLTF.

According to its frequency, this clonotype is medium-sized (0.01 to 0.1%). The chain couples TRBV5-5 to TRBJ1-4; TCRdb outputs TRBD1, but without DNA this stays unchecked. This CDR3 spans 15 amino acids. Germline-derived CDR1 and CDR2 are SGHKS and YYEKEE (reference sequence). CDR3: CASSLGTVNGEKLFF. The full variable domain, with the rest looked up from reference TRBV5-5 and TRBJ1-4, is DAGVTQSPTHLIKTRGQQVTLRCSPISGHKSVSWYQQVLGQGPQFIFQYYEKEERGRGNFPDRFSARQFPNYSSELNVNALLLGDSALYLCASSLGTVNGEKLFFGSGTQLSVL.

CDR3 sequence: CASSIGLYLGLAGQNEQFF. The rearrangement links TRBV19 to TRBJ2-1; the D call from TCRdb, TRBD2, cannot be confirmed without DNA. Germline V gene lookup returns CDR1 LNHDA and CDR2 SQIVND (reference sequence). The CDR3 is made up of 19 amino acids.